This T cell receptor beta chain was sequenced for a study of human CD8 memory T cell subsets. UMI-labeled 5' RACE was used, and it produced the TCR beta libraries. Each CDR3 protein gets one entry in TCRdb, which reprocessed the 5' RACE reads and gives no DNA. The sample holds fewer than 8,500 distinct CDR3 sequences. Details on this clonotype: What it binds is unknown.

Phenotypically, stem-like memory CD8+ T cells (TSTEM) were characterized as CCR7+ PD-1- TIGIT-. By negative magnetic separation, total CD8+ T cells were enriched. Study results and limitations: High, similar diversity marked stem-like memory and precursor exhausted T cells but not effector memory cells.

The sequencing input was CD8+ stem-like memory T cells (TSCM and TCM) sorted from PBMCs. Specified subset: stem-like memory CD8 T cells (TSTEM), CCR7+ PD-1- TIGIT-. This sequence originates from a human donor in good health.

This CDR3 is CSAYRGGREGGANVLTF. J is TRBJ2-6 and V is TRBV29-1; there is no DNA to check the TCRdb D call of TRBD1. The CDR3 runs to 17 residues. Germline lookup yields CDR1 SQVTM and CDR2 ANQGSEA.